One sample yielded the 9 T cell receptor beta chains listed below, sequenced in a study of CD8 T cells in Susac syndrome. RNA amounts of roughly 0.5 to 1 ug underwent reverse transcription with random hexamers. TCRdb fed the immunoSEQ multiplex PCR reads into MiXCR, producing one record per CDR3 protein. Here the sample spans more than 250,000 distinct CDR3 sequences, under 95% being singletons. Specimen: CD4+ T cells from PBMCs. These receptors were collected from a human donor with multiple sclerosis.

This clonotype appeared once. This sequence joins TRBV9 and TRBJ2-5; TRBD1 matches 8 bases. CDR3 length: 14 residues. CDR1 is SGDLS and CDR2 is YYNGEE in the germline V gene. V was pared by 5 bases and J by 3 bases, with 6 bases of the junction left unmatched. The CDR3 sequence: CASRGDRLEETQYF. The CDR3 DNA sequence: TGTGCCAGCAGGGGGGACAGGTTGGAAGAGACCCAGTACTTC.

The chain recombines TRBV7-8 with TRBJ1-1; D call uncertain. CDR3 length equals 15 residues. Germline V gene data show CDR1 as SGHVS and CDR2 as FQNEAQ. V was trimmed by 1 base and J by 1 base, leaving 10 bases between them. CDR3 nucleotide sequence: TGTGCCAGCAGCTTAGTAAGTTCAGCGAACACTGAAGCTTTCTTT. This encodes CASSLVSSANTEAFF. The whole variable domain, filled in from reference TRBV7-8 and TRBJ1-1, reads GAGVSQSPRYKVAKRGQDVALRCDPISGHVSLFWYQQALGQGPEFLTYFQNEAQLDKSGLPSDRFFAERPEGSVSTLKIQRTQQEDSAVYLCASSLVSSANTEAFFGQGTRLTVV.

The chain recombines TRBV7-8 with TRBJ1-5, with no clear D. The CDR3 totals 13 residues. V dropped 8 bases and J dropped 7 bases, with 15 bases sitting between them. Germline V gives CDR1 SGHVS, CDR2 FQNEAQ. Here the CDR3 reads CASRWGLDQPQHF. The CDR3 nucleotides are TGTGCCAGCCGCTGGGGTCTTGACCAGCCCCAGCATTTT.

This chain uses TRBV29-1 with TRBJ1-5, with D maybe TRBD1 (5 bases). CDR3 length equals 17 residues. The germline gives CDR1 SQVTM, CDR2 ANQGSEA. V was pared by 3 bases and J by 0 bases, with 18 bases between. CDR3 bases: TGCAGCGTTGACAGGGTTTTTTTACATTATAGCAATCAGCCCCAGCATTTT. It encodes CSVDRVFLHYSNQPQHF.

The rearrangement joins TRBV24-1 to TRBJ1-2; no definite D call. Germline values: CDR1 KGHDR, CDR2 SFDVKD. V was pared by 3 bases and J by 2 bases, with 6 bases between. The CDR3 covers 13 residues. CDR3 nucleotides: TGTGCCACCAGTGATGAAGACAACTATGGCTACACCTTC. Amino acids: CATSDEDNYGYTF.

This chain connects TRBV6-1 to TRBJ1-1; D remains unclear. The germline V gene encodes CDR1 MNHNS and CDR2 SASEGT. Between the trimmed V and J ends, which lost 3 bases and 5 bases, there was a span of 13 bases. CDR3 length: 14 residues. The CDR3 here is CASSDQGIYTEAFF. CDR3 DNA: TGTGCCAGCAGTGATCAAGGGATTTATACTGAAGCTTTCTTT.

The chain has TRBV9 and TRBJ1-3, with a weak D call TRBD1 (6 bases). Per the germline V gene, CDR1 is SGDLS and CDR2 is YYNGEE. The CDR3 sequence is 17 residues long. With 4 bases removed from V and 7 bases from J, the gap between germline ends came to 24 bases. The CDR3: CASSPRPQGLEGNTIYF. CDR3 DNA: TGTGCCAGCAGCCCGAGGCCCCAGGGGCTGGAGGGGAACACCATATATTTT.

This clonotype was picked up one time. The chain links TRBV18 to TRBJ1-2; D remains ambiguous. The germline gives CDR1 KGHSH, CDR2 LQKENI. V was cut by 8 bases and J by 0 bases, with 7 bases left in between. The CDR3 extends over 12 amino acids. CDR3 bases: TGTGCCAGCGCCGATTCTAACTATGGCTACACCTTC. This encodes CASADSNYGYTF.

The V and J genes are TRBV23-1 and TRBJ2-3; D remains unclear. TRBV23-1 belongs to the ORF category, with a function that is uncertain. Trimming stripped 0 bases from V and 4 bases from J, with 8 bases between. This CDR3 spans 14 amino acids. CDR3 nucleotide sequence: TGCGCCAGCAGTCAATCAGGGATTTCAGATACGCAGTATTTT. It specifies CASSQSGISDTQYF.